This TCR beta chain was retrieved from a study of T cell responses to AZD1222 COVID-19 vaccine. General observations from the study: Spike was spanned by vaccine-associated CD4 TCRs, which were dominant at 160-218 and 743-854. Close to half of all spike-specific TCRs reportedly target regions of the variants that are unmutated.

Per the germline V gene, CDR1 is MDHEN and CDR2 is SYDVKM. CDR3 length: 15 residues. V lost 8 bases, J lost 1 base, and 10 bases stayed unmatched. TCRdb keeps only in-frame clones here, not all; method: immunoSEQ multiplex PCR. The sample lists 110,000 to 150,000 clones, about nine tenths occurring once. About this clone itself: Its antigen remains unidentified.

The chain uses TRBV28 and TRBJ1-2; TRBD1 matches 7 bases. This clonotype was obtained from an adult who received the AZD1222 COVID-19 vaccine. Here the sequenced sample was peripheral blood, taken 28 days after the second AZD1222 dose. The DNA of the CDR3 is TGTGCCAGCGGAACAGGGACAGCCATTAACTATGGCTACACCTTC. Translated, it gives CASGTGTAINYGYTF.